Sequencing of this T cell receptor (beta chain) was carried out in a study of shared clonotypes between healthy human individuals. Every donor was a Caucasian adult from Nashville, Tennessee. The split of CD4+ cells yielded CD45RA+ naive and CD45RA-negative memory subsets. Notes on this clone: Other nucleotide sequences in the sample specify the same CDR3.

Trimming cost V 6 bases and J 3 bases; bases outside gene matches: 7. Germline loops: CDR1 MNHEY, CDR2 SVGAGI. The CDR3 loop spans 14 amino acids. It was at deep level that the assay was run. Data came from immunoSEQ multiplex PCR; TCRdb stores just in-frame clones and leaves some out. The data contain 2 million to 2.5 million clones, more than 80% of them singletons. This receptor was obtained from a man younger than 30 in good health. Some clones in this sample may be carry-over from other donors' samples. The sample comprised naive CD4+ T cells from PBMCs. Indicated subset: CD45RA+ positively selected. The chain recombines TRBV6-5 with TRBJ2-7; TRBD1 aligns across 8 bases. CDR3 amino acids: CASRKDRGRYEQYF. The CDR3 DNA reads as TGTGCCAGCAGAAAAGACAGGGGACGCTACGAGCAGTACTTC.